This T cell receptor beta chain was documented in a study of cytomegalovirus exposure and HLA in healthy donors (dated by TCRdb to 2017 to 2019). Concerning the study at large: In an earlier analysis of some 610 of the donors, 250 to 300 Gb of sequence data and approximately 120 million unique TCR beta sequences from about 179 million T cells were reported. Roughly 300 gigabases of sequencing data and approximately 85 million unique TCR sequences were included in an early release covering 550 to 650 HLA-typed donors. The genetic ancestry cluster associated with self-reported Caucasian donors included around 76% of the 398 genotyped donors. The study aimed to test whether cataloging public T cell receptors could reveal signatures of past pathogen exposure. Using immunosequencing, the study profiled T cell repertoires from roughly 650 subjects and related those repertoires to cytomegalovirus serostatus. Besides the first cohort of about 730 subjects, a separate validation cohort made up of roughly 130 different subjects was used. To predict cytomegalovirus infection status, the study combined high-throughput TCR immunosequencing, statistical association of individual TCRs with disease status, and machine learning. In a later analysis, previously published TCR beta repertoires from 666 donors were re-analyzed and high-resolution HLA genotyping was added so that TCR occurrence patterns could be studied. The later analysis used no new phenotypic data to find candidate immune exposures, relying instead on TCR beta sequences and their occurrence across donors. To decide whether each TCR beta V gene segment behaved as functional or pseudogenic, an earlier analysis of over 500 of the donors relied on high-throughput TCR beta sequencing. Donor age, sex, ethnicity and CMV serostatus were collected together with the repertoire data. A later genetic analysis used genome-wide SNP genotypes for about 65% of the 666 donors, treating that subset as a discovery cohort. All discovery cohort repertoires had been generated on a single sequencing platform. Class I and class II HLA loci were covered by the typing at four-digit resolution. Typing coverage differed by locus: A, B, C, DRB1 and DQB1 were typed in roughly 629-630 donors, DQA1 in 500 to 550, DPA1 in 600 to 610, and DPB1 in approximately 450. Several DR-DQ haplotypes were treated as single units for association and clustering because of strong linkage in the cohort. Among roughly 400 genotyped donors of the cohort, an average of roughly 240,000 unique TCR beta nucleotide sequences were sequenced per donor, around 20% of them non-productive. Overall study results and their limits: HLA typing was unavailable for some donors at each locus, so association tests used only the typed subset. The only immune exposure information available for the cohort was CMV serostatus. According to the authors, the approach could potentially be generalized to other disease states and immunological phenotypes. Cytomegalovirus status was reported to be diagnosed by the classifier with high specificity and sensitivity in both the original and validation cohorts. Because counts were too low, approximately 18 rarely observed V segments, including chromosome 9 orphons, were excluded from the earlier analysis of 587 of the donors. According to a later genetic analysis, donors in an Asian-associated ancestry cluster had fewer N-insertions in productive TCRs than the approximately 630-donor mean. Linkage disequilibrium might explain the correlated functional status among segregating V segments, but an unknown experimental factor could not be excluded. In vitro tests confirmed that a few of the cytomegalovirus-associated TCR beta chains recognize cytomegalovirus antigens. A cluster of highly shared sequence variants was judged likely to be a technical artifact of the sequencing pipeline. A later analysis found that TCR association rates varied across HLA loci, with DRB1 alleles showing the most associated TCRs and HLA-C alleles the fewest. A further reported finding was that TCR beta sequences accurately predicted the HLA-A and HLA-B alleles for most subjects in the first cohort. Roughly uniform sequencing depth across donors was assumed in presence/absence analyses, although this assumption may not hold. Specific HLA alleles were associated with 15,000 to 20,000 TCR beta sequences at a false discovery rate of 0.05 in a later analysis. The study gave a list of roughly 150 TCR beta chains associated with cytomegalovirus. An earlier analysis of 587 of the donors showed that most TCR beta V segments appeared in productive rearrangements either about 87% or about 30% of the time, which broadly matched IMGT annotations. While some public TCRs were present in many individuals, most TCR sequences turned up only very rarely across donors. The 87-base-pair reads could not distinguish some IMGT-functional V segments, including TRBV6-2 and TRBV6-3, so those segments were excluded. When HLA alleles, especially DR and DQ, strongly co-occurred, TCR associations were difficult to assign to individual alleles. According to a later analysis, parvovirus B19, influenza, CMV and Epstein-Barr virus appeared linked to several top co-occurrence clusters. V-gene and J-gene trimming of TCR beta chains was associated with a missense DCLRE1C variant in a later genetic analysis, and the association was replicated in an independent cohort. According to a later analysis, most CMV-associated TCR beta chains appeared to be HLA-restricted, and the HLA associations seemed to be driven largely by CMV exposure. In this cohort, only TCR beta chains were sequenced, and detectable features were limited by the absence of alpha or paired-chain data. Compared with equally common non-associated chains, HLA-associated TCR beta chains in a later analysis were more clonally expanded and had lower generation probabilities.

From cysteine to phenylalanine, the CDR3 is 16 amino acids long. This entry keeps only the CDR3 DNA: 48 bases, framed from base 1. The germline V gene provides CDR1 SGDLS and CDR2 YYNGEE. The germline V end is reduced by 4 bases and the J end by 2 bases; junction bases left unmatched: 12. In total, just over 650 healthy bone marrow donors made up the cohort. Cohort members were all nominally healthy when sampled, although unrecorded immune exposures were likely present. The donor tested CMV seronegative, placing the donor among the 350 or so seronegative members of the cohort. Every donor gave a peripheral blood sample, and the peripheral blood mononuclear cells from that sample were used for TCR beta sequencing. The Qiagen DNeasy Blood Extraction Kit was used to extract genomic DNA from the blood cell samples. Receptors were amplified or captured by the immunoSEQ multiplex PCR assay. The multiplex PCR relied on a mix of 60 forward primers for TCR Vbeta segments and 13 reverse primers for TCR Jbeta segments. A multiplex PCR assay on genomic DNA amplified the CDR3 region of rearranged TCR beta genes. On the Illumina HiSeq System, the amplified TCR beta libraries were sequenced as 87-base-pair reads. As for the original processing: A later analysis counted about 80 million unique TCR beta chains across the 500 to 850 repertoires, and 10 million to 11 million of these chains were shared by at least two donors. Raw reads were error-corrected and collapsed into unique sequences with a nearest-neighbor algorithm that merged closely related sequences to remove PCR and sequencing errors. CDR3 sequences were aligned to IMGT reference sequences to assign V, D and J gene segments. For a sequence to be retained, at least a six-nucleotide match to both a V gene segment and a J gene segment was required. Rearrangements were called productive when the CDR3 lacked stop codons and stayed in frame with V and J; all others were non-productive. CDR3 was defined according to IMGT convention as the region running from the second conserved V-encoded cysteine to the conserved J-encoded phenylalanine. The earlier analysis of fewer than 750 of the donors excluded sequences that lacked an unambiguous match to a single V gene segment. In an earlier analysis of approximately 610 of the donors, V segments were called functional above 56.7% productive rearrangements and were called segregating when the between-donor standard deviation exceeded 5%. To diagnose cytomegalovirus status from the catalog of TCR beta chain sequences, a statistical classification framework was built. In a later analysis, V and J genes were assigned by comparing TCR nucleotide sequences against IMGT/GENE-DB human TR gene sequences. Using the TCRdist pipeline, a later analysis assigned CDR3 sequences along with most-parsimonious VDJ recombination scenarios. In a later analysis, every TCR beta chain was defined by the combination of its CDR3 amino acid sequence and its V-gene family, and reads without a unique V-gene family were dropped. A later analysis removed several hundred highly shared, low-generation-probability nucleotide sequences to deal with suspected cross-contamination and a sequencing artifact. For each public chain, a later analysis derived a clonal expansion index from normalized ranks of inferred template counts within each repertoire. In a later analysis, generation probabilities were computed with a VDJ recombination model fitted to out-of-frame rearrangements, and the resulting probabilities were checked against IGoR. In a later analysis, TCR-TCR, TCR-HLA and TCR-CMV co-occurrence was scored with hypergeometric tests, and a repertoire-size bias correction was applied to TCR pairs. To estimate false discovery rates, a later analysis permuted the HLA or CMV assignments 20 times. In a later analysis, co-occurring TCRs were grouped using DBSCAN, and TCRdist sequence similarity was added for clustering within HLA-allele-positive subsets. Repertoires with fewer than 30,000 or more than 120,000 public chains were left out of co-occurrence clustering, as were roughly five repertoires with anomalous nucleotide sharing. The table was pulled from immuneACCESS by TCRdb, which kept in-frame rearrangements only. Such tables lose some clones; where checked, under half of the loss comes from unresolved V genes, and the rest has no known cause. The V and J calls and clone size were taken over from that table, and D and trimming were inferred from the DNA. In all, the sample holds approximately 160,000 clones, and roughly four fifths of those were seen once. The ten biggest clones cover around 1.5% of the sample.

Notes on this clone: Its target antigen remains unknown. Base-call qualities are not available, and no considerably larger clone is one nucleotide away.

Here the chain combines TRBV9 and TRBJ2-7; 7 of the junction bases match TRBD1. The sequencing input was PBMCs. The source of this sequence is a man aged 18 to 29 in good health and CMV-seronegative. The DNA sequence reads TGTGCCAGCAGCCCCACCGGTGGACAGGCTCCCTACGAGCAGTACTTC. Its protein is CASSPTGGQAPYEQYF.